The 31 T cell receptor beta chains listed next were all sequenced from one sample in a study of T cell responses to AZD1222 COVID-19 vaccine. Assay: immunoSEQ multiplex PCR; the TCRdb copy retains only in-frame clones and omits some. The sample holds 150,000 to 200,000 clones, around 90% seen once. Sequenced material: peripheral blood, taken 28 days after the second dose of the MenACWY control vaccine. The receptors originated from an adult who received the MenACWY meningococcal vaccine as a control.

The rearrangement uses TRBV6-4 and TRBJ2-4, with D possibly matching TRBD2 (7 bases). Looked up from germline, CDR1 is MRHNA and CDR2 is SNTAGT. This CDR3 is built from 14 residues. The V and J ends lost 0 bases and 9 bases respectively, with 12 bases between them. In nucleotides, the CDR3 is TGTGCCAGCAGTGACTCGATGGGGGGGCGCATTCAGTACTTC. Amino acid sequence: CASSDSMGGRIQYF.

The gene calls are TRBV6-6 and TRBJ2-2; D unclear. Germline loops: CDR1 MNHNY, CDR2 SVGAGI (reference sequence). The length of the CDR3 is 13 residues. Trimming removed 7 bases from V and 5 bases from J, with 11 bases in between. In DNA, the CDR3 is TGTGCCAGCAACACAGCCTCAACCGGGGAGCTGTTTTTT. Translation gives CASNTASTGELFF.

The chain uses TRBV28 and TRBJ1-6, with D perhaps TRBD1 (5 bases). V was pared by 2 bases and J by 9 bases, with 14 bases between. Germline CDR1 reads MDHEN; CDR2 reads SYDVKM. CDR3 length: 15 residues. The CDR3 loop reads CASSLKGLGRSPLHF. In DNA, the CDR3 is TGTGCCAGCAGTTTAAAAGGTCTGGGGCGTTCACCCCTCCACTTT.

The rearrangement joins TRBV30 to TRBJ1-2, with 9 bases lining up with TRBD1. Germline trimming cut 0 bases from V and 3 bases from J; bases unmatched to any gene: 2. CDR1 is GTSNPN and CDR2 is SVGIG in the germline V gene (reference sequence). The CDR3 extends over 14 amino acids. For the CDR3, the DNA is TGTGCCTGGAGTGTCACAGGGGGCCACTATGGCTACACCTTC. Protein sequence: CAWSVTGGHYGYTF.

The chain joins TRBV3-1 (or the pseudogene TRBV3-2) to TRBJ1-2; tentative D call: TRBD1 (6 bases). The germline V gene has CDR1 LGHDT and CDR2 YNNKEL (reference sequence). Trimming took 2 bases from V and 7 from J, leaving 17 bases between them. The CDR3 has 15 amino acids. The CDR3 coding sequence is TGTGCCAGCAGCCAACTGGGGGGGCCCGAGGGTGGCTACACCTTC. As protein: CASSQLGGPEGGYTF.

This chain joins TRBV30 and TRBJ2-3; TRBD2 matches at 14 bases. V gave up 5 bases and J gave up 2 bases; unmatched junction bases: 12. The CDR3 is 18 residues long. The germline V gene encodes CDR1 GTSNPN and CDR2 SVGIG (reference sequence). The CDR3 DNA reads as TGTGCCTGGGGGGGACTAGCGGGAGTGGAAGGGGCCACAGATACGCAGTATTTT. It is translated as CAWGGLAGVEGATDTQYF.

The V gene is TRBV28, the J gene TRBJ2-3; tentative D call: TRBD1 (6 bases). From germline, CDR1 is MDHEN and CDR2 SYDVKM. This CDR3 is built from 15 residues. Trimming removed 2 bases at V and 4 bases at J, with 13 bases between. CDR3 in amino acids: CASSLPQGIPDTQYF. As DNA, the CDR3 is TGTGCCAGCAGTTTACCCCAGGGGATCCCAGATACGCAGTATTTT.

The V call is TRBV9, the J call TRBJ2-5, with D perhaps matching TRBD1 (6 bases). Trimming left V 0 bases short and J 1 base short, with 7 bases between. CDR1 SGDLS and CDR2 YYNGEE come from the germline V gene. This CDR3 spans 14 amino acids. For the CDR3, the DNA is TGTGCCAGCAGCGTAGCAGGGGCCCAAGAGACCCAGTACTTC. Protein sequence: CASSVAGAQETQYF.

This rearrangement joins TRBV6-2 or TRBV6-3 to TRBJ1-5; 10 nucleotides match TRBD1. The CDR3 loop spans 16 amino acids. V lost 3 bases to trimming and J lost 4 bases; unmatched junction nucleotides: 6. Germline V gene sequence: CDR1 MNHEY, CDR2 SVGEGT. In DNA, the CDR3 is TGTGCCAGCAGTTATCTCGGGACAGGGGCAAATCAGCCCCAGCATTTT. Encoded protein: CASSYLGTGANQPQHF.

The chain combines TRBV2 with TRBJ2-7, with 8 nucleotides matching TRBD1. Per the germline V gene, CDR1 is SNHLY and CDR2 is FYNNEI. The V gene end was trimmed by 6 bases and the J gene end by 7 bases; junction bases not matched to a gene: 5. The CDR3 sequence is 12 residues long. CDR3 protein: CASRDRVEEQYF. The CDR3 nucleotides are TGTGCCAGCAGGGACAGGGTAGAAGAGCAGTACTTC.

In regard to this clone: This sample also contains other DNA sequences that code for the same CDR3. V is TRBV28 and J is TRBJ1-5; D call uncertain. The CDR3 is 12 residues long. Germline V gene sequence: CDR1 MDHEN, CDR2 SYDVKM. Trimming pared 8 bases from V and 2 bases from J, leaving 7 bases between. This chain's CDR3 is CASRDGNQPQHF. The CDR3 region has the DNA TGTGCCAGCCGGGATGGCAATCAGCCCCAGCATTTT.

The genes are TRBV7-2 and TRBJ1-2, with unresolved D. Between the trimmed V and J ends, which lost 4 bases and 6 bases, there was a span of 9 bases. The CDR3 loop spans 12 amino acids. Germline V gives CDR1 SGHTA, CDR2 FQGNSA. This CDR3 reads CASSSYGNGYTF. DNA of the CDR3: TGTGCCAGCAGCTCCTACGGAAATGGCTACACCTTC.

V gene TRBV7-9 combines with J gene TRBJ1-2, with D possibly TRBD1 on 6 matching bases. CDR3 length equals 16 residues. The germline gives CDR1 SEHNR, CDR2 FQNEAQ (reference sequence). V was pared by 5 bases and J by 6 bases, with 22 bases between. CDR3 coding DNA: TGTGCCAGCAGCGTGGATGATCAGGGGCATTGGGATGGCTACACCTTC. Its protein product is CASSVDDQGHWDGYTF. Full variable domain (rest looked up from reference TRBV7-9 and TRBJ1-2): DTGVSQNPRHKITKRGQNVTFRCDPISEHNRLYWYRQTLGQGPEFLTYFQNEAQLEKSRLLSDRFSAERPKGSFSTLEIQRTEQGDSAMYLCASSVDDQGHWDGYTFGSGTRLTVV.

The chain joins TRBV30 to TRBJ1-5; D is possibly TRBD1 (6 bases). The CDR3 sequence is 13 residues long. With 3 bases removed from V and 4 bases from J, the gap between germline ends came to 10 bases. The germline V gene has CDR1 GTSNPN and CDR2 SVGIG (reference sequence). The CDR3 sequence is CAWRATGNQPQHF. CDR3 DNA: TGTGCCTGGAGGGCGACAGGAAATCAGCCCCAGCATTTT.

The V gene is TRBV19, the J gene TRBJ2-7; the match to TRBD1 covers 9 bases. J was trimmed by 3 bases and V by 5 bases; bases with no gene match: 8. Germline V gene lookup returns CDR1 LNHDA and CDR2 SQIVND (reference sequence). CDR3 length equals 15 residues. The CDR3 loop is CASSLYPGQGYEQYF. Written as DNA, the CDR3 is TGTGCCAGTAGTCTCTACCCGGGACAGGGCTACGAGCAGTACTTC.

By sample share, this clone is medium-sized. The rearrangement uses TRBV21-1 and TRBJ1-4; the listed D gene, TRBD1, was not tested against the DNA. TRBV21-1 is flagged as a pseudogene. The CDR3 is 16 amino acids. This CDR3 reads CASPNLGGQRNEKLFF. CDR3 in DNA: TGTGCCAGCCCAAACCTAGGGGGACAGAGAAATGAAAAACTGTTTTTT.

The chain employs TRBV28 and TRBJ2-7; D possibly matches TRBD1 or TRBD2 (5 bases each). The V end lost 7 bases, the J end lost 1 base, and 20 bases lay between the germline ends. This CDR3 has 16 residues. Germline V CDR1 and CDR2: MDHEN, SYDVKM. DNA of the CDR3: TGTGCCAGCACCTCCCTGAGGGGAGTGGGGTCCTACGAGCAGTACTTC. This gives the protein CASTSLRGVGSYEQYF.

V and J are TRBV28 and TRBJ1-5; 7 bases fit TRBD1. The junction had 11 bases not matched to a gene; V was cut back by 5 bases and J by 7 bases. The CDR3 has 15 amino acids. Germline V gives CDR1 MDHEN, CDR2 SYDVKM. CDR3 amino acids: CASSPNRGSGQPQHF. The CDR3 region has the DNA TGTGCCAGCAGTCCCAACAGGGGAAGTGGCCAGCCCCAGCATTTT.

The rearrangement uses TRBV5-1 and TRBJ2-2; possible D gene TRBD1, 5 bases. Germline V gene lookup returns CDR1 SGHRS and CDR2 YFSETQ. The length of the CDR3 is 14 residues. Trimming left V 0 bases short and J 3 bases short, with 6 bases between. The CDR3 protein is CASSLGQYTGELFF. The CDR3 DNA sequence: TGCGCCAGCAGCTTGGGACAGTACACCGGGGAGCTGTTTTTT.

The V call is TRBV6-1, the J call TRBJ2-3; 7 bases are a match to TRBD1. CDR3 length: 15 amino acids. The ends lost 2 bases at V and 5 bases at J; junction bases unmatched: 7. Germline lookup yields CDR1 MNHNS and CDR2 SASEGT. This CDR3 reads CASSETGYRGDTQYF. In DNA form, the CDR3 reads TGTGCCAGCAGTGAAACGGGGTACAGGGGAGATACGCAGTATTTT.

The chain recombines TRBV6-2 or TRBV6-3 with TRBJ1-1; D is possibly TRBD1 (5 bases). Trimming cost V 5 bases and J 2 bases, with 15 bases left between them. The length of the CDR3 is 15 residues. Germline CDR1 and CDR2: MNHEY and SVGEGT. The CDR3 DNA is TGTGCCAGCAGTACCCAGGGTGGTGGAAACACTGAAGCTTTCTTT. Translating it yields CASSTQGGGNTEAFF.

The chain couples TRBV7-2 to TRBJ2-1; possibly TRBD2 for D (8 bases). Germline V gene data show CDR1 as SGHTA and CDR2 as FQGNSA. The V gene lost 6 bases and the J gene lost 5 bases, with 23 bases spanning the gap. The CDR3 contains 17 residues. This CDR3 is CASRPGLAYGQDNEQFF. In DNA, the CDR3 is TGTGCCAGCAGACCCGGACTAGCCTACGGACAGGACAATGAGCAGTTCTTC.

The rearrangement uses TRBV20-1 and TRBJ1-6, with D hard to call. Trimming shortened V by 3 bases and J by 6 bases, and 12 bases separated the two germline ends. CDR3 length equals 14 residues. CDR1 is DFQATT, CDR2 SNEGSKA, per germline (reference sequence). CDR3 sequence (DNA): TGCAGTGCTAGTGTCAGCATTATTAATTCACCCCTCCACTTT. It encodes CSASVSIINSPLHF.

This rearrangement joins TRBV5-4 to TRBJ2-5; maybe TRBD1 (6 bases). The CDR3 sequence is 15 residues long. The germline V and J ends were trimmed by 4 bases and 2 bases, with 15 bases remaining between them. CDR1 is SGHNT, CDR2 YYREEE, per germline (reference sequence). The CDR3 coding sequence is TGTGCCAGCAGCCAACCTGGGACACAACAAGAGACCCAGTACTTC. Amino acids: CASSQPGTQQETQYF.

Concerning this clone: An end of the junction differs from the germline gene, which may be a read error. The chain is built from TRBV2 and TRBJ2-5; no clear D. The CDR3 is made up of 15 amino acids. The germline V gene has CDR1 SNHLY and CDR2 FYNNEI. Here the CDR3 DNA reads TGTGCCAGCAGTGATTTAGCTCCCCCGGCAGAGACCCGGTACTTC. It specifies CASSDLAPPAETRYF.

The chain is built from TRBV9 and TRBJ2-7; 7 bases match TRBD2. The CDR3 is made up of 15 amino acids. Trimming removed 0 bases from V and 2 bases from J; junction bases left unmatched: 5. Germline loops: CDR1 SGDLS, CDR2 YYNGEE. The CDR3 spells CASSVVPSGPYEQYF. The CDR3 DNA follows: TGTGCCAGCAGCGTAGTCCCTAGCGGCCCCTACGAGCAGTACTTC. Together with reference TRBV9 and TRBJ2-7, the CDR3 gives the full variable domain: DSGVTQTPKHLITATGQRVTLRCSPRSGDLSVYWYQQSLDQGLQFLIQYYNGEERAKGNILERFSAQQFPDLHSELNLSSLELGDSALYFCASSVVPSGPYEQYFGPGTRLTVT.

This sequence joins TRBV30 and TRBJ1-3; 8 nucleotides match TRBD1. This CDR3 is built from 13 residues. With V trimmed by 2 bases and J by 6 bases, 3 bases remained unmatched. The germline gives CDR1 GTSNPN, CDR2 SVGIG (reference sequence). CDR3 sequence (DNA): TGTGCCTGGAGTCCGGACAGGGCAAACACCATATATTTT. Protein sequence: CAWSPDRANTIYF.

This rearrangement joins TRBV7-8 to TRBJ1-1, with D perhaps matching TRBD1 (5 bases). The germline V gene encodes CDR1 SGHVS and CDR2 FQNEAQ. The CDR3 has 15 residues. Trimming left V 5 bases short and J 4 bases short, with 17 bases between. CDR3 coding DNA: TGTGCCAGCAGCCCAGCGGAGGGGCGGGGCACTGAAGCTTTCTTT. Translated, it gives CASSPAEGRGTEAFF.

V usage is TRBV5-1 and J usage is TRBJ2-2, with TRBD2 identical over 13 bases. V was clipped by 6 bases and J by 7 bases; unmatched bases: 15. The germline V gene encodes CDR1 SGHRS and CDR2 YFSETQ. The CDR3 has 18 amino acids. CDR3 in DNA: TGCGCCAGCAATGGGGGATCAGGACTAGCGGGAGTTAACGGGGAGCTGTTTTTT. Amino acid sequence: CASNGGSGLAGVNGELFF.

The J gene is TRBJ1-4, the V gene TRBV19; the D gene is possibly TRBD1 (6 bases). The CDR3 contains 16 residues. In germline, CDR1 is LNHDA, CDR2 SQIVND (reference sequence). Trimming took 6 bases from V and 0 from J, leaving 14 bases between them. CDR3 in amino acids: CASSHTGQSTNEKLFF. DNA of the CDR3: TGTGCCAGTAGCCACACTGGACAGTCAACTAATGAAAAACTGTTTTTT.

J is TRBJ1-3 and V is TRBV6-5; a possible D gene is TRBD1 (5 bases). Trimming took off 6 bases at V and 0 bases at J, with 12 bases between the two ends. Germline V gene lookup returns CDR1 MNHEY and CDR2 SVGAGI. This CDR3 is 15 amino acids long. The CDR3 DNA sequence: TGTGCCAGCAGACCGGACATGACCTCTGGAAACACCATATATTTT. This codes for CASRPDMTSGNTIYF.